This paragraph reports one T cell receptor beta chain. In germline, CDR1 is MDHEN, CDR2 SYDVKM. The CDR3 runs to 15 residues. The V gene end was trimmed by 2 bases and the J gene end by 3 bases; junction bases not matched to a gene: 3. 60 Vbeta and 13 Jbeta primers were used in PCR. Libraries were prepared by immunoSEQ multiplex PCR; TCRdb keeps only in-frame clonotypes and omits some of them. Here the sample spans 150,000 or so clones, about four fifths being singletons. These data come from a study of cytomegalovirus exposure and HLA in healthy donors. V is TRBV28 and J is TRBJ2-7, with TRBD2 identical over 11 bases. The receptor comes from a boy younger than 10 in good health and CMV-seronegative. Source material: PBMCs. The DNA for the CDR3 is TGTGCCAGCAGTTTACGGACTAGCGGGCTCTACGAGCAGTACTTC. Protein product: CASSLRTSGLYEQYF.